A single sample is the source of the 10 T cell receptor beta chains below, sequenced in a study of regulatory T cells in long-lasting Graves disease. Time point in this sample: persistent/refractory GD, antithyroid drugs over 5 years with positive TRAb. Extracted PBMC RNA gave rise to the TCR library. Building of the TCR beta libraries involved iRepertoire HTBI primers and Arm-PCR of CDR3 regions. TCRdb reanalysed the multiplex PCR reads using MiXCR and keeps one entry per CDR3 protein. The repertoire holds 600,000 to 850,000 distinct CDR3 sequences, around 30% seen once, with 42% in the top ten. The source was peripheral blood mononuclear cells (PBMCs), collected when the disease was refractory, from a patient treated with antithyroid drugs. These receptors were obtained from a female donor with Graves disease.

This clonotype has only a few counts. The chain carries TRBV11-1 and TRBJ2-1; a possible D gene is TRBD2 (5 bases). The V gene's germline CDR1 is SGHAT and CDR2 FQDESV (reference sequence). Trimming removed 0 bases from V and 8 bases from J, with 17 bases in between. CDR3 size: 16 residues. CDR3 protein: CASSLARTRVIDEQFF. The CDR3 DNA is TGTGCCAGCAGCTTAGCCAGGACTCGAGTTATCGATGAGCAGTTCTTC.

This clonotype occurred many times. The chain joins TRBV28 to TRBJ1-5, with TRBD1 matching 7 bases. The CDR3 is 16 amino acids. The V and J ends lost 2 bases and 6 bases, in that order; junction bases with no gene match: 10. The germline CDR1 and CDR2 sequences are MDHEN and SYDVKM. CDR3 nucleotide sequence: TGTGCCAGCAGTTTACCTGGACAGGTGGGGAGTCAGCCCCAGCATTTT. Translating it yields CASSLPGQVGSQPQHF.

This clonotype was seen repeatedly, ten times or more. CDR3 sequence (DNA): TGTGCCAGCAGTGGCAACAGGGCTAAAGAGACCCAGTACTTC. It is translated as CASSGNRAKETQYF. This sequence joins TRBV2 and TRBJ2-5; the D gene is possibly TRBD1 (6 bases). V shed 4 bases and J shed 3 bases, with 12 bases lying between them. Germline CDR1 is SNHLY and CDR2 is FYNNEI. The CDR3 totals 14 residues. Complete variable domain (other parts from reference TRBV2 and TRBJ2-5): EPEVTQTPSHQVTQMGQEVILRCVPISNHLYFYWYRQILGQKVEFLVSFYNNEISEKSEIFDDQFSVERPDGSNFTLKIRSTKLEDSAMYFCASSGNRAKETQYFGPGTRLLVL.

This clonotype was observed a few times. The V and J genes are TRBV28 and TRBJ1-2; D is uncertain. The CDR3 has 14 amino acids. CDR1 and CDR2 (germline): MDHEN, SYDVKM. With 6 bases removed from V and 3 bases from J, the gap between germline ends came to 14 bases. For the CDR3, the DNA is TGTGCCAGCAGCTTAGGAGGGATCGACTATGGCTACACCTTC. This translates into CASSLGGIDYGYTF.

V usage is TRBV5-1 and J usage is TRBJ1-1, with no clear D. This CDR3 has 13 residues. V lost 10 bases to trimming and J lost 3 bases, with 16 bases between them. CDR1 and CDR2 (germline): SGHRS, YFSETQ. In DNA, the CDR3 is TGCGCCGCCCCTCGTCGGACGGACACTGAAGCTTTCTTT. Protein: CAAPRRTDTEAFF. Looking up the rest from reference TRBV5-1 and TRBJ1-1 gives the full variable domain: KAGVTQTPRYLIKTRGQQVTLSCSPISGHRSVSWYQQTPGQGLQFLFEYFSETQRNKGNFPGRFSGRQFSNSRSEMNVSTLELGDSALYLCAAPRRTDTEAFFGQGTRLTVV.

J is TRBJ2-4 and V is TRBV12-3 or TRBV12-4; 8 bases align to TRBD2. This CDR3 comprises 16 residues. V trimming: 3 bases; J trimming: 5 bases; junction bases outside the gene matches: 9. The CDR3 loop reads CASSFPPGGMENIQYF. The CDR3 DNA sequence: TGTGCCAGCAGTTTCCCCCCGGGGGGGATGGAAAACATTCAGTACTTC.

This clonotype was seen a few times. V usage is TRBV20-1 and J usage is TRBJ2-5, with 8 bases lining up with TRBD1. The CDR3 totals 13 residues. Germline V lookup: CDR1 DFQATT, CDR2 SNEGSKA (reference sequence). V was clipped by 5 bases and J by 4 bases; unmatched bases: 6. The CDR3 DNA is TGCAGTGCTCTCCAACAGGGGGGAGAGACCCAGTACTTC. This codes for CSALQQGGETQYF.

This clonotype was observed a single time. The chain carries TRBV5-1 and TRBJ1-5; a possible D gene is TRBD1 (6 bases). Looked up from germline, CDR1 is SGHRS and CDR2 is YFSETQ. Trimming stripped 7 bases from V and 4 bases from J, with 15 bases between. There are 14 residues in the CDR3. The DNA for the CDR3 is TGCGCCAGCTCGGTGGCAGGGGTTAATCAGCCCCAGCATTTT. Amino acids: CASSVAGVNQPQHF.

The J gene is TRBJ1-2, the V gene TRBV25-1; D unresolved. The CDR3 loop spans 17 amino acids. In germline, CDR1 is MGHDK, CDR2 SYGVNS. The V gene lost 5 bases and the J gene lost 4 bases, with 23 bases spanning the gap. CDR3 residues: CASSTNLWVGIVYGYTF. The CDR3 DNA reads TGTGCCAGCAGTACGAACCTCTGGGTCGGAATAGTCTATGGCTACACCTTC.

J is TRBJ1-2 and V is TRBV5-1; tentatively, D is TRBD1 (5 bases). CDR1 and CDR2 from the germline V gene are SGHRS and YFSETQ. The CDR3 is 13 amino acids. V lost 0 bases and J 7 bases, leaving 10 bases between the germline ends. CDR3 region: CASSLEGTGGYTF. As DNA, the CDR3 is TGCGCCAGCAGCTTGGAAGGGACCGGTGGCTACACCTTC.